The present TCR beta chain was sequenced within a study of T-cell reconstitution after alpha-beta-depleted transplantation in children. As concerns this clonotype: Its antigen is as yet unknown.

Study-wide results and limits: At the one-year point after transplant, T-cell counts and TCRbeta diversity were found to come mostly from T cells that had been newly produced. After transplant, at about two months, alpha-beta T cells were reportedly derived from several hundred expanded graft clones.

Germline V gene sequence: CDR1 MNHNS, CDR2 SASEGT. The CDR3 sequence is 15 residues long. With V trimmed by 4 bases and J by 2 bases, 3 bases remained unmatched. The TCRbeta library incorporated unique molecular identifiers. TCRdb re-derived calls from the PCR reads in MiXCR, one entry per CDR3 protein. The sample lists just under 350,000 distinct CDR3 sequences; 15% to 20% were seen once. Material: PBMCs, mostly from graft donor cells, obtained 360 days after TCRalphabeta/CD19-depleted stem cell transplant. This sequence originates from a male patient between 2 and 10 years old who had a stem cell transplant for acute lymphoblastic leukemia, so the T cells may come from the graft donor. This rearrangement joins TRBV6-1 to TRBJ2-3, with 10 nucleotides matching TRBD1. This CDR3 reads CASSGGQGPTDTQYF. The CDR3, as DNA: TGTGCCAGCAGTGGGGGACAGGGGCCCACAGATACGCAGTATTTT.